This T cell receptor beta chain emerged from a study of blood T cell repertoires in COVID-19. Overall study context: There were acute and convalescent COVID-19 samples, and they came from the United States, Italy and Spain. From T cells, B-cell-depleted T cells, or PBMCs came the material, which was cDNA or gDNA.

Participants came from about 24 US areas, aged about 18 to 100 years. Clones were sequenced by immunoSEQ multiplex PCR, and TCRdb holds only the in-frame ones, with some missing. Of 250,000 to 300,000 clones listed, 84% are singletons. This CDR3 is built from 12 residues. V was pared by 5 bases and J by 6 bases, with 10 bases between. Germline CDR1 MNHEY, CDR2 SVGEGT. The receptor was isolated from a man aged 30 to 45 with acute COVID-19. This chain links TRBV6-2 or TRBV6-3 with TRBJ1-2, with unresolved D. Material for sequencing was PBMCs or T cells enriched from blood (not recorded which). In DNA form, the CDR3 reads TGTGCCAGCAGTAGAACAGTTGATGGCTACACCTTC. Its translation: CASSRTVDGYTF.